This T cell receptor beta chain was documented in a study of cytomegalovirus exposure and HLA in healthy donors. The CDR3 runs 14 residues. The ends lost 4 bases at V and 1 base at J; junction bases unmatched: 2. Germline V gene data show CDR1 as SGHTA and CDR2 as FQGNSA. Primers for the PCR totalled 60 Vbeta and 13 Jbeta. Data came from immunoSEQ multiplex PCR; TCRdb stores just in-frame clones and leaves some out. The table shows more than 140,000 clones, with around 65% occurring only once. Sequenced material: PBMCs. The receptor was isolated from a woman in her twenties or thirties in good health and CMV-seropositive. V is TRBV7-2 and J is TRBJ2-3, with 7 bases fitting TRBD1. Here the CDR3 DNA reads TGTGCCAGCAGCTACACAGGGGGCACAGATACGCAGTATTTT. It translates to CASSYTGGTDTQYF.